These T cell receptor beta chains were read from a single sample in a study of blood T cell repertoires in COVID-19. Libraries were prepared by immunoSEQ multiplex PCR; TCRdb keeps only in-frame clonotypes and omits some of them. The data show more than 200,000 clones, about nine tenths seen once. What was sequenced was PBMCs or T cells enriched from blood (not recorded which). The receptor set was obtained from a young woman with acute COVID-19. The CDR3 runs from the conserved cysteine through the conserved F or W. The D gene is left open where the match is weak. Not all rows give a size; the values are once, few, many and, for expanded clones, a class.

d_call,v_call,clone_size,j_call,cdr3_aa,cdr3_nt
NA,TRBV30,NA,TRBJ1-3,CAWSAYGIPTSGNTIYF,TGTGCCTGGAGTGCCTACGGGATTCCGACTTCTGGAAACACCATATATTTT
NA,TRBV6-1,NA,TRBJ2-7,CASSEGGVVYEQYF,TGTGCCAGCAGTGAAGGCGGTGTTGTTTACGAGCAGTACTTC
TRBD1,TRBV7-6,NA,TRBJ1-1,CASSLTGGADTEAFF,TGTGCCAGCAGCTTAACAGGGGGCGCTGACACTGAAGCTTTCTTT
TRBD1,TRBV19,NA,TRBJ1-4,CASSSPGQGNEKLFF,TGTGCCAGTAGTTCTCCGGGACAGGGGAATGAAAAACTGTTTTTT
TRBD1,TRBV5-1,NA,TRBJ1-5,CASSPEGTGGYQPQHF,TGCGCCAGCAGCCCCGAGGGGACAGGGGGCTATCAGCCCCAGCATTTT
TRBD1,TRBV24-1,NA,TRBJ1-2,CATSDRQGRDGYTF,TGTGCCACCAGTGATCGACAGGGGAGGGATGGCTACACCTTC
NA,TRBV29-1,NA,TRBJ2-7,CSVEAVAGGFSSYEQYF,TGCAGCGTTGAAGCCGTGGCAGGGGGGTTCAGCTCCTACGAGCAGTACTTC
TRBD2,TRBV9,NA,TRBJ2-1,CASSVVAGGRNEQFF,TGTGCCAGCAGCGTAGTTGCGGGGGGCCGCAATGAGCAGTTCTTC
NA,TRBV27,NA,TRBJ2-5,CASSPRTAQETQYF,TGTGCCAGCAGTCCACGGACAGCTCAAGAGACCCAGTACTTC
TRBD1,TRBV5-6,NA,TRBJ2-2,CASSFGTGNTGELFF,TGTGCCAGCAGCTTTGGGACAGGGAACACCGGGGAGCTGTTTTTT
NA,TRBV19,NA,TRBJ2-2,CASSPLRGRELFF,TGTGCCAGTAGTCCGCTCAGGGGACGGGAGCTGTTTTTT
NA,TRBV7-8,NA,TRBJ1-1,CASRQGVAEAFF,TGTGCCAGCAGACAGGGAGTCGCTGAAGCTTTCTTT
NA,TRBV4-1,few,TRBJ1-4,CASSLGALSLNEKLFF,TGCGCCAGCAGTTTAGGGGCGTTATCCCTTAATGAAAAACTGTTTTTT
TRBD1,TRBV5-1,NA,TRBJ1-6,CASSDPRQGSRSPLHF,TGCGCCAGCAGCGACCCAAGACAGGGTTCTAGGTCACCCCTCCACTTT
TRBD1,TRBV3-1/TRBV3-2,NA,TRBJ1-4,CASSQTADRGRKKLFF,TGTGCCAGCAGCCAGACTGCGGACAGGGGGAGGAAAAAACTGTTTTTT